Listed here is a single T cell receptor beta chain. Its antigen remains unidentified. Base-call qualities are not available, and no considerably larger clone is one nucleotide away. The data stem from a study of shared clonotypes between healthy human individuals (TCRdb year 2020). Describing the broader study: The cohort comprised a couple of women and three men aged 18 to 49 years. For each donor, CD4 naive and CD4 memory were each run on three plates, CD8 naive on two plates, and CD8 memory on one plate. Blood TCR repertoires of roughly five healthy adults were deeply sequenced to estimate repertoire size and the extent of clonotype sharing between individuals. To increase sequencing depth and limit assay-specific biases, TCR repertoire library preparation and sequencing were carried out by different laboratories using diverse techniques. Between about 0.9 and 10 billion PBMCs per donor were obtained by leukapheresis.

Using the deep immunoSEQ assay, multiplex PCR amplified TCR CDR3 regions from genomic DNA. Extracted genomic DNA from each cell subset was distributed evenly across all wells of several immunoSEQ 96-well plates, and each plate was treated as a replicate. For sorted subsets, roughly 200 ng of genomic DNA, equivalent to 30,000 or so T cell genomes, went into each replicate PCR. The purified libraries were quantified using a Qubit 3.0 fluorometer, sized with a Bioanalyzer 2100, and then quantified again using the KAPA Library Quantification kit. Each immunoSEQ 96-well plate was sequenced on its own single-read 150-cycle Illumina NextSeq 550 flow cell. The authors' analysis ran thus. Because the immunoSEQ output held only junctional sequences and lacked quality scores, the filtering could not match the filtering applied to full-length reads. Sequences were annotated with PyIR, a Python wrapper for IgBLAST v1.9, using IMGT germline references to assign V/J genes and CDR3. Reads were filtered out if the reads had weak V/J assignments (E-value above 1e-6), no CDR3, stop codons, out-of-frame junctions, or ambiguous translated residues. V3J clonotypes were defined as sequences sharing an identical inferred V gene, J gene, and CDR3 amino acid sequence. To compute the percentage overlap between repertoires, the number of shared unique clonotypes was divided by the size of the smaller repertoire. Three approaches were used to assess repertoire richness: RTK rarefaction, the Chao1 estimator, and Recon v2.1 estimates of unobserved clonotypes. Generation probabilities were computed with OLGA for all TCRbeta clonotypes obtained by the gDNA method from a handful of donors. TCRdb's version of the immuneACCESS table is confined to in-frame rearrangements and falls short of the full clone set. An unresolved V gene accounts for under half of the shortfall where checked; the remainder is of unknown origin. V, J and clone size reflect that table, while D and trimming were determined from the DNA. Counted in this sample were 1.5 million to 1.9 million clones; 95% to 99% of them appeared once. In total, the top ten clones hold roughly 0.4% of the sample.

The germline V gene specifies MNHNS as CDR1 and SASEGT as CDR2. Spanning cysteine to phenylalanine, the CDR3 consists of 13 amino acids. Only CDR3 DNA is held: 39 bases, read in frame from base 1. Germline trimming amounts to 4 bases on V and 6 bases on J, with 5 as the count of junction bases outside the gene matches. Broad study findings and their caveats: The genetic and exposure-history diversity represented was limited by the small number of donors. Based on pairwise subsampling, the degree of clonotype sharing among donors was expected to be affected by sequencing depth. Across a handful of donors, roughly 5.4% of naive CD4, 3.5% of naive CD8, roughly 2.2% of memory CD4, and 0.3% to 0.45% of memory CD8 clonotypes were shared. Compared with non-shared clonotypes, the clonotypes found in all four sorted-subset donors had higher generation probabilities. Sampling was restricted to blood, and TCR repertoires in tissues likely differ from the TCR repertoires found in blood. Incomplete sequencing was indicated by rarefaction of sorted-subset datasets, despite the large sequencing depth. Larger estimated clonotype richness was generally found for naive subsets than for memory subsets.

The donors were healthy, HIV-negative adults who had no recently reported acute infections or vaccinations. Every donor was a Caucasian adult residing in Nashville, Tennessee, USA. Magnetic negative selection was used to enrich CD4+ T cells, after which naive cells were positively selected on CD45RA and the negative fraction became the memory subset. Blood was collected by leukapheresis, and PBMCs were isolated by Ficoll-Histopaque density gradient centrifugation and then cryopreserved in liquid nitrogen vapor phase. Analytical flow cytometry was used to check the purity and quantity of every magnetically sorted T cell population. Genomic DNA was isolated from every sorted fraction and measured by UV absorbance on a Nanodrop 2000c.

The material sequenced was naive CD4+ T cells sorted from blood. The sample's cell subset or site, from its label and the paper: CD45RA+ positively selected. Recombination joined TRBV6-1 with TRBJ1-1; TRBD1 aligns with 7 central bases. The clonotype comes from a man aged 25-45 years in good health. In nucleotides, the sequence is TGTGCCAGCAGTGCGACAGGGTTGCCTGAAGCTTTCTTT. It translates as CASSATGLPEAFF.